This T cell receptor beta chain was documented in a study of blood T cell repertoires in COVID-19. At the level of the study: COVID-19 samples from acute and convalescent phases originated in the United States, Italy and Spain.

Germline V CDR1 and CDR2: SNHLY, FYNNEI. The CDR3 is made up of 16 amino acids. V was clipped by 3 bases and J by 0 bases; unmatched bases: 4. In the original processing: Researchers report that nucleated cell counts were estimated from reference gene primer amplification. Profiled with immunoSEQ multiplex PCR; TCRdb holds only in-frame clones, not every one. D and trimming come from the DNA, and the V and J calls and clone size come from that table. The table has over 130,000 clones, 60% to 85% seen once. The sample was peripheral blood. This chain links TRBV2 with TRBJ2-3, with TRBD2 identical over 9 bases. The receptor was isolated from a man aged 50-60 years with acute or convalescent COVID-19. For the CDR3, the DNA is TGTGCCAGCAGTGATGGGCTAGCGGGGAGCACAGATACGCAGTATTTT. Its protein product is CASSDGLAGSTDTQYF.